This TCR beta chain was identified in a study of blood T cell repertoires in COVID-19. This CDR3 comprises 12 residues. Germline loops: CDR1 SQVTM, CDR2 ANQGSEA. V lost 2 bases, J lost 6 bases, and 9 bases lay in between. Per the authors' pipeline: Reference gene primer amplification gave estimated nucleated cell counts. This table comes from immunoSEQ multiplex PCR, and its TCRdb copy is limited to in-frame clones, with some not included. For V, J and clone size, that table is used; D and trimming come from the DNA. The data contain 150,000 to 200,000 clones, more than 75% of them singletons. Across under 25 US areas, participants ranged in age from 18 to 89 years. Cohort 3 recovered donors had two negative PCRs, clearance, or symptom resolution.

Sequenced input: PBMCs or T cells enriched from blood (not recorded which). The TCR originated in a woman aged 45-65 years who had recovered from COVID-19. The chain uses TRBV29-1 and TRBJ2-3; D ambiguous. This chain's CDR3 is CSVERSGDTQYF. CDR3 bases: TGCAGCGTTGAAAGGAGTGGCGATACGCAGTATTTT.